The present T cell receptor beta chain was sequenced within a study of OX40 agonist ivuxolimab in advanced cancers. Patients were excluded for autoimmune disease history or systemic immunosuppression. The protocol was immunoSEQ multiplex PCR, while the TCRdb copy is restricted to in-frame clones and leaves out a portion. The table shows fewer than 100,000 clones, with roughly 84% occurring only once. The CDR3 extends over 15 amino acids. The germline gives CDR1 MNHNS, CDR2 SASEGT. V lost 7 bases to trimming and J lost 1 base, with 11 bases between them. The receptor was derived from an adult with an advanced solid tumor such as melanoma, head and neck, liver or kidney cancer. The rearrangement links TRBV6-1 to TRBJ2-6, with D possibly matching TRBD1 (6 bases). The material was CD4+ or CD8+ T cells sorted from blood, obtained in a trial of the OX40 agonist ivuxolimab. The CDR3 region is CASTIQGSGANVLTF. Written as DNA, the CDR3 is TGTGCCAGCACTATACAGGGATCTGGGGCCAACGTCCTGACTTTC.